The rows below give T cell receptor beta chains drawn from one sample of a study of brain metastases from non-small cell lung cancer. The data were produced by immunoSEQ multiplex PCR, yet TCRdb's version contains in-frame clones alone and is incomplete. The repertoire holds 2,800 or so clones, with under 85% as singletons. The material sequenced was primary lung tumor tissue. Source of these receptors: a donor aged 40 or older with non-small cell lung cancer. CDR3s include the opening cysteine and the closing phenylalanine or tryptophan. D genes are given only for firm matches. The size of a clone is reported for some rows only, either as once, few or many, or as a class for expanded clones.

abundance	v_gene	d_gene	j_gene	CDR3aa	CDR3nt
.	TRBV7-3	.	TRBJ2-5	CASSLTSRETQYF	TGTGCCAGCAGCTTAACTTCTAGAGAGACCCAGTACTTC
.	TRBV5-1	.	TRBJ1-5	CASSLDSNQPQHF	TGCGCCAGCAGCCTCGACAGTAATCAGCCCCAGCATTTT
.	TRBV6-5	.	TRBJ2-3	CATGALASTDTQYF	TGTGCCACCGGAGCGTTAGCTAGCACAGATACGCAGTATTTT
.	TRBV7-2	.	TRBJ2-3	CASSLTPGTSTDTQYF	TGTGCCAGCAGCTTAACCCCCGGGACTAGCACAGATACGCAGTATTTT
.	TRBV5-1	.	TRBJ1-4	CASSLFRASNEKLFF	TGCGCCAGCAGCTTGTTCAGGGCCTCTAATGAAAAACTGTTTTTT
.	TRBV21-1	.	TRBJ2-7	CASSNDWDRVYYEQYF	TGTGCCAGCAGCAACGACTGGGACAGGGTATACTACGAGCAGTACTTC
few	TRBV7-6	.	TRBJ2-1	CASSLDPVPYNEQFF	TGTGCCAGCAGCTTAGACCCAGTTCCCTACAATGAGCAGTTCTTC
few	TRBV5-4	.	TRBJ2-7	CASSGGDRARYEQYF	TGTGCCAGCAGCGGAGGGGACAGAGCACGGTACGAGCAGTACTTC
.	TRBV28	.	TRBJ2-3	CASSPGGGDTQYF	TGTGCCAGCAGTCCAGGCGGAGGAGATACGCAGTATTTT
.	TRBV5-1	TRBD1	TRBJ1-3	CASSPGQVGNTIYF	TGCGCCAGCTCTCCGGGACAGGTGGGAAACACCATATATTTT
few	TRBV3-1/TRBV3-2	.	TRBJ1-4	CASRFATNEKLFF	TGTGCCAGCAGATTTGCAACTAATGAAAAACTGTTTTTT
.	TRBV2	TRBD1	TRBJ2-1	CASFGQGSTYNEQFF	TGTGCCAGCTTTGGACAGGGAAGCACCTACAATGAGCAGTTCTTC
.	TRBV14	.	TRBJ1-1	CASSQRRMNTEAFF	TGTGCCAGCAGCCAACGAAGGATGAACACTGAAGCTTTCTTT
.	TRBV15	.	TRBJ2-7	CATSREAVYEQYF	TGTGCCACCAGCAGAGAGGCGGTATACGAGCAGTACTTC
few	TRBV6-4	TRBD1	TRBJ1-6	CASSERDRGGSPLHF	TGTGCCAGCAGTGAGAGGGACAGGGGAGGATCACCCCTCCACTTT
.	TRBV6-6	TRBD1	TRBJ1-1	CVSREDREDTEAFF	TGTGTCAGCAGGGAAGACAGGGAGGACACTGAAGCTTTCTTT
.	TRBV6-2/TRBV6-3	.	TRBJ1-2	CASSPPGRRSNGYTF	TGTGCCAGCAGTCCCCCTGGGAGGAGAAGCAATGGCTACACCTTC
.	TRBV30	.	TRBJ1-6	CAWNHIGGTSSYNSPLHF	TGTGCCTGGAATCATATCGGCGGCACTAGCTCCTATAATTCACCCCTCCACTTT
.	TRBV10-3	.	TRBJ1-2	CAIRQSPRDGYTF	TGTGCCATACGACAGAGCCCGAGGGATGGCTACACCTTC
.	TRBV7-9	.	TRBJ2-2	CASSLRTGELFF	TGTGCCAGCAGCTTAAGAACCGGGGAGCTGTTTTTT
.	TRBV5-8	TRBD2	TRBJ2-5	CASSLGAGGETQYF	TGTGCCAGCAGCTTGGGTGCGGGGGGCGAGACCCAGTACTTC
.	TRBV5-1	.	TRBJ2-1	CASSWRQGGNNEQFF	TGCGCCAGCAGCTGGCGACAGGGAGGGAACAATGAGCAGTTCTTC
.	TRBV4-3	.	TRBJ2-3	CASSPGGLTSTDTQYF	TGCGCCAGCAGCCCAGGAGGACTAACCAGCACAGATACGCAGTATTTT
.	TRBV19	.	TRBJ1-1	CASNSINSGFSGEAFF	TGTGCCAGTAATTCCATAAACTCAGGGTTTTCAGGAGAAGCTTTCTTT
.	TRBV4-2	TRBD1	TRBJ2-1	CASSQVRTGGGDNEQFF	TGTGCCAGCAGCCAAGTCCGGACAGGGGGAGGGGACAATGAGCAGTTCTTC
few	TRBV2	.	TRBJ1-5	CASSPRASGNQPQHF	TGTGCCAGCAGTCCAAGGGCGAGCGGCAATCAGCCCCAGCATTTT
.	TRBV20-1	.	TRBJ1-2	CSVQGGYTF	TGCAGTGTCCAGGGGGGCTACACCTTC
.	TRBV29-1	.	TRBJ1-2	CSERKDGGYTF	TGCAGCGAGCGAAAAGACGGCGGCTACACCTTC
few	TRBV4-3	TRBD1	TRBJ2-2	CASSQVFGTGGNGELFF	TGCGCCAGCAGCCAAGTCTTCGGGACAGGGGGTAACGGGGAGCTGTTTTTT
once	TRBV2	TRBD2	TRBJ2-5	CASSPSGALRETQYF	TGTGCCAGCAGTCCTAGCGGGGCCCTCCGGGAGACCCAATACTTC
.	TRBV20-1	.	TRBJ1-5	CSASVGSNQPQHF	TGCAGTGCTAGTGTCGGATCGAATCAGCCCCAGCATTTT
.	TRBV30	.	TRBJ2-7	CAWRNTVRDEQYF	TGTGCCTGGAGGAATACAGTAAGGGATGAGCAGTACTTC
.	TRBV4-2	.	TRBJ2-2	CASSQEIRGSGELFF	TGTGCCAGCAGCCAAGAGATTAGGGGGTCCGGGGAGCTGTTTTTT
once	TRBV5-1	TRBD2	TRBJ2-3	CASSRALAGGADTQYF	TGCGCCAGCAGCCGAGCACTAGCGGGGGGGGCAGATACGCAGTATTTT
.	TRBV27	.	TRBJ1-5	CASSLSTVNQPQHF	TGTGCCAGCAGTTTGTCGACAGTCAATCAGCCCCAGCATTTT
.	TRBV6-2/TRBV6-3	.	TRBJ2-6	CASSQPPGANVLTF	TGTGCCAGCAGCCAGCCCCCTGGGGCCAACGTCCTGACTTTC
.	TRBV7-2	.	TRBJ2-1	CASSPFELNEQFF	TGTGCCAGCAGCCCTTTCGAGCTCAATGAGCAGTTCTTC
.	TRBV24-1	.	TRBJ2-1	CATSDGLRVGDNEQFF	TGTGCCACCAGTGATGGGTTGAGAGTAGGGGACAATGAGCAGTTCTTC
.	TRBV3-1/TRBV3-2	.	TRBJ2-1	CASTLLGGVRNEQFF	TGTGCCAGCACCCTACTAGGGGGTGTTAGGAATGAGCAGTTCTTC
.	TRBV11-3	.	TRBJ1-6	CASSQSPISPLHF	TGTGCCAGCAGCCAAAGCCCCATTTCACCCCTCCACTTT
.	TRBV4-1	.	TRBJ1-2	CASSQVDGYYGYTF	TGCGCCAGCAGCCAAGTGGACGGATACTATGGCTACACCTTC
few	TRBV4-2	TRBD2	TRBJ2-2	CASSQGKASGGLDTGELFF	TGTGCCAGCAGCCAAGGCAAGGCTAGCGGGGGCCTTGACACCGGGGAGCTGTTTTTT
.	TRBV18	TRBD1	TRBJ1-2	CASSPGGQDGYIF	TGTGCCAGCTCACCGGGGGGACAGGATGGCTACATCTTC
.	TRBV11-1	.	TRBJ2-3	CASSPTGTTDTQYF	TGTGCCAGCAGCCCTACCGGGACCACAGATACGCAGTATTTT
.	TRBV19	TRBD1	TRBJ2-5	CASSIGQGPETQYF	TGTGCCAGTAGTATCGGACAGGGCCCGGAGACCCAGTACTTC
.	TRBV25-1	.	TRBJ2-3	CASRSPSGDTQYF	TGTGCCAGCAGATCTCCTTCAGGAGATACGCAGTATTTT
.	TRBV13	.	TRBJ2-5	CASSFEQMETQYF	TGTGCCAGCAGCTTCGAGCAAATGGAGACCCAGTACTTC
once	TRBV3-1/TRBV3-2	TRBD1	TRBJ2-1	CASSSGQGIRNEQFF	TGTGCCAGCAGCTCGGGACAGGGGATCCGCAATGAGCAGTTCTTC
.	TRBV7-3	.	TRBJ2-7	CASSLGVLGGAHYEQYF	TGTGCCAGCAGCTTAGGGGTTTTAGGGGGGGCCCACTACGAGCAGTACTTC
.	TRBV14	.	TRBJ1-5	CASSQERGGF	TGTGCCAGCAGCCAAGAGAGAGGGGGTTTT
.	TRBV4-2	TRBD2	TRBJ2-3	CASSPTSVSTDTQYF	TGTGCCAGCAGCCCGACTAGCGTTAGCACAGATACGCAGTATTTT
.	TRBV24-1	TRBD1	TRBJ1-5	CATSDFPYKTGKDQPQHF	TGTGCCACCAGTGATTTCCCCTACAAGACAGGGAAAGATCAGCCCCAGCATTTT
.	TRBV6-5	.	TRBJ1-2	CASRGRDLYTF	TGTGCCAGCAGGGGCAGGGATCTCTACACCTTC
.	TRBV6-2/TRBV6-3	.	TRBJ2-6	CASSGQQFHSGANVLTF	TGTGCCAGCAGTGGGCAGCAGTTTCACTCTGGGGCCAACGTCCTGACTTTC
.	TRBV6-6	TRBD1	TRBJ1-3	CASRFGQGNTIYF	TGTGCCAGCAGATTTGGACAGGGGAACACCATATATTTT
.	TRBV7-3	.	TRBJ2-6	CASSLRPGWANVLIF	TGTGCCAGCAGCTTACGACCGGGGTGGGCCAACGTCCTGATTTTC
once	TRBV7-9	.	TRBJ2-5	CASSLTQKETQYF	TGTGCCAGCAGCTTAACCCAAAAAGAGACCCAGTACTTC